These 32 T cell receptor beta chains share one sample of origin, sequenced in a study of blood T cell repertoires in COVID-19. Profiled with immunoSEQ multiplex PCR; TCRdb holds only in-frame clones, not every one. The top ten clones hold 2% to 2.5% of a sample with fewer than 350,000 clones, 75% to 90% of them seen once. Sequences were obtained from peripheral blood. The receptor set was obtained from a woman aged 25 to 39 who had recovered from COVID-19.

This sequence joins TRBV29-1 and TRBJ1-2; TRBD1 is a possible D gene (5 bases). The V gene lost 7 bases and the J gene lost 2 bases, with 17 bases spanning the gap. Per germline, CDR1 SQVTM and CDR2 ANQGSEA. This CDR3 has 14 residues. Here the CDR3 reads CSGRRLDRNYGYTF. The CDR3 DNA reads TGCAGCGGACGGAGACTAGACAGAAACTATGGCTACACCTTC.

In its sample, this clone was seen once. The CDR3 nucleotides are TGTGCCAGCAGCGACGTGGGACAGAGTAATGAAAAACTGTTTTTT. Translation gives CASSDVGQSNEKLFF. V gene TRBV5-6 combines with J gene TRBJ1-4; 7 bases fit TRBD1. In germline, CDR1 is SGHDT, CDR2 YYEEEE. The CDR3 loop spans 15 amino acids. V shed 4 bases, J shed 4 bases, and the junction held 7 bases outside the gene matches.

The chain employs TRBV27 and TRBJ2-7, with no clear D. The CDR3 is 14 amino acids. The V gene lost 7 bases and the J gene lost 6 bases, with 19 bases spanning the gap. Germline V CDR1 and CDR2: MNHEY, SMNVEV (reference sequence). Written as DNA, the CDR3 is TGTGCCAGCACCTCCTACCCCCCCCATGGCGAGCAGTACTTC. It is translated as CASTSYPPHGEQYF.

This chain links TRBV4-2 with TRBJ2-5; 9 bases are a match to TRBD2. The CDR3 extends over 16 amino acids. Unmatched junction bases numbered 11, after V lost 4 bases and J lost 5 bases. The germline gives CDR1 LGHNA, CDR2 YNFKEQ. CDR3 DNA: TGTGCCAGCAGCCTTACTATTAGCGGGAGTGCCGAGACCCAGTACTTC. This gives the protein CASSLTISGSAETQYF.

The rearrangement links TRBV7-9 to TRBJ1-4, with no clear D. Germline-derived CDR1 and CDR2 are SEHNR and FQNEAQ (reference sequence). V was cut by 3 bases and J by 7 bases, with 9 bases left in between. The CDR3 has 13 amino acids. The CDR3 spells CASSFPPGEKLFF. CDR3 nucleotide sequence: TGTGCCAGCAGCTTCCCCCCAGGTGAAAAACTGTTTTTT. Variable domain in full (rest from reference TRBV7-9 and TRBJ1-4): DTGVSQNPRHKITKRGQNVTFRCDPISEHNRLYWYRQTLGQGPEFLTYFQNEAQLEKSRLLSDRFSAERPKGSFSTLEIQRTEQGDSAMYLCASSFPPGEKLFFGSGTQLSVL.

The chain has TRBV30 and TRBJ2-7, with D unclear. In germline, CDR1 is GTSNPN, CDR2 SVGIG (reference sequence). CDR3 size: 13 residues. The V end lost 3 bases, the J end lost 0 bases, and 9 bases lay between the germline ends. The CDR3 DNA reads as TGTGCCTGGAGCACTGGTAGCTCCTACGAGCAGTACTTC. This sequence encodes CAWSTGSSYEQYF.

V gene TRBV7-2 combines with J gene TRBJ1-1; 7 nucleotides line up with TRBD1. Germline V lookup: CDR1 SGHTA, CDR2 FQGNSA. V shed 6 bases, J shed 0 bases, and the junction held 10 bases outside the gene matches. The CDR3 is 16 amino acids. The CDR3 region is CASRGPGQRLNTEAFF. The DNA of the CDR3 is TGTGCCAGCAGGGGACCGGGACAGCGTTTGAACACTGAAGCTTTCTTT.

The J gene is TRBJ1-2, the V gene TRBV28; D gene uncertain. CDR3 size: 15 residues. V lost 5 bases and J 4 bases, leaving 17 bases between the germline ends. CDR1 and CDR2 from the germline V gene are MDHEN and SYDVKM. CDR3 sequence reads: CASSDLYLAIYGYTF. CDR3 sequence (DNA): TGTGCCAGCAGTGACCTTTATCTAGCGATCTATGGCTACACCTTC.

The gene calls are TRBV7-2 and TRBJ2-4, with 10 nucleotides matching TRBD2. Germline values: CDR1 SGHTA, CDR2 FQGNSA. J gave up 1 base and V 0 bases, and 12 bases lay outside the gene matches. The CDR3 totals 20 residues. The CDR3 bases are TGTGCCAGCAGCTTAGCCGGTCGGGGTAGCGGGGGGTTTGCCAAAAACATTCAGTACTTC. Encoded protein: CASSLAGRGSGGFAKNIQYF.

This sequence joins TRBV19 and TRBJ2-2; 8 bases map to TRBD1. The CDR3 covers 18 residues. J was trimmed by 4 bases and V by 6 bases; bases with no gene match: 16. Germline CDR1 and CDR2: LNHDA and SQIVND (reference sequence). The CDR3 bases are TGTGCCAGTAGAGATACTGGAGGCCCCGGGACAGGCACCGGGGAGCTGTTTTTT. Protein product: CASRDTGGPGTGTGELFF. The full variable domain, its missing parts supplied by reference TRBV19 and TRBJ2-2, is DGGITQSPKYLFRKEGQNVTLSCEQNLNHDAMYWYRQDPGQGLRLIYYSQIVNDFQKGDIAEGYSVSREKKESFPLTVTSAQKNPTAFYLCASRDTGGPGTGTGELFFGEGSRLTVL.

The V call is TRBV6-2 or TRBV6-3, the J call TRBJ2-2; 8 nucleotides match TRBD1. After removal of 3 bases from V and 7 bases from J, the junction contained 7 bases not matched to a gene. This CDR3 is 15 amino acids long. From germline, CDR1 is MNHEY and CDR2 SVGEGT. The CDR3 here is CASSYRLRGRGELFF. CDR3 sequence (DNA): TGTGCCAGCAGTTATAGGCTCAGGGGGCGCGGGGAGCTGTTTTTT.

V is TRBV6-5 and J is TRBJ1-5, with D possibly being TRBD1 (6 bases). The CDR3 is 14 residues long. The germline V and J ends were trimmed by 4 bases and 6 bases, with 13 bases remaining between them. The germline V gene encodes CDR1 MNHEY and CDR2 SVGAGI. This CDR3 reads CASSSGTGIQPQHF. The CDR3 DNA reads TGTGCCAGCAGTTCGGGTACAGGGATTCAGCCCCAGCATTTT.

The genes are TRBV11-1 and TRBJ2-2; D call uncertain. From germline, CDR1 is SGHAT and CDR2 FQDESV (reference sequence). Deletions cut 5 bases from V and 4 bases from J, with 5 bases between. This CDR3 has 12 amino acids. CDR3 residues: CASSPFTGELFF. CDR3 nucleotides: TGTGCCAGCAGCCCATTCACCGGGGAGCTGTTTTTT.

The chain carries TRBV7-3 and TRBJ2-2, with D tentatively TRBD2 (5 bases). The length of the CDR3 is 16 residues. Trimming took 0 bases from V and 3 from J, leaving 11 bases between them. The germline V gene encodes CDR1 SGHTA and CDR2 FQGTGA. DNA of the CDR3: TGTGCCAGCAGCTTAACTTCGGGGAGTTACACCGGGGAGCTGTTTTTT. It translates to CASSLTSGSYTGELFF.

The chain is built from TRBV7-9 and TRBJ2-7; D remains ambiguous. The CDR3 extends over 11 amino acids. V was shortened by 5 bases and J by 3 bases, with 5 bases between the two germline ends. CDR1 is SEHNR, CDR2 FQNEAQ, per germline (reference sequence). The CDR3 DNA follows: TGTGCCAGCAGCCAGGACTACGAGCAGTACTTC. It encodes CASSQDYEQYF.

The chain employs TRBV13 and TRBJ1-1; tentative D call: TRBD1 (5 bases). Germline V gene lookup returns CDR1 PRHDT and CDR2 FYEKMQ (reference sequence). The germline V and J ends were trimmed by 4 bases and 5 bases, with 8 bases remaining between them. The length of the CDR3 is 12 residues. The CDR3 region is CASSWGSTEAFF. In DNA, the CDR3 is TGTGCCAGCAGCTGGGGCAGTACTGAAGCTTTCTTT.

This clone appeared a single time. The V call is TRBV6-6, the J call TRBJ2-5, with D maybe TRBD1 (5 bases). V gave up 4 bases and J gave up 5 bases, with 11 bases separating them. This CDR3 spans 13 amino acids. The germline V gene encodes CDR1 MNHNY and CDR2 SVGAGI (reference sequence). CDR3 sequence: CASSSPNRETQYF. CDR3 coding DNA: TGTGCCAGCAGTTCCCCTAACAGGGAGACCCAGTACTTC.

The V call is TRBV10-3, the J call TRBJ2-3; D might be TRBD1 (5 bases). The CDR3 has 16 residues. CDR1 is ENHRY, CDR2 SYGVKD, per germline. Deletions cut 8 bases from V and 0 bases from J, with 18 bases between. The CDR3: CAIGFKGRTSTDTQYF. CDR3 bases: TGTGCCATCGGGTTTAAGGGGCGGACCAGCACAGATACGCAGTATTTT.

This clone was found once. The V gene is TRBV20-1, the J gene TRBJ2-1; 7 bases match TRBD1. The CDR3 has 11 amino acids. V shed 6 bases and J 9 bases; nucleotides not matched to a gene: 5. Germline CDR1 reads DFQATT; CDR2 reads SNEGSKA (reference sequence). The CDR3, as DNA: TGCAGTGCGACAGGGAGCAGTGAGCAGTTCTTC. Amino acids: CSATGSSEQFF.

Here the CDR3 reads CASSIDEGYSYNEQFF. CDR3 in DNA: TGTGCCAGTAGTATAGACGAGGGTTACTCCTACAATGAGCAGTTCTTC. This chain links TRBV19 with TRBJ2-1; D is perhaps TRBD2 (5 bases). CDR3 length: 16 residues. Trimming shortened V by 0 bases and J by 0 bases, and 9 bases separated the two germline ends. Germline assignment: CDR1 LNHDA and CDR2 SQIVND (reference sequence).

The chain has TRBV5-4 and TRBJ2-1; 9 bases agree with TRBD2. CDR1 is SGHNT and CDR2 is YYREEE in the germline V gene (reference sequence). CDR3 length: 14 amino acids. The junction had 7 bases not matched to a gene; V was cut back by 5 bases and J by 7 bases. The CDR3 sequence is CASSSGTSPNEQFF. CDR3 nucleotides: TGTGCCAGCAGTTCCGGGACTAGCCCTAATGAGCAGTTCTTC.

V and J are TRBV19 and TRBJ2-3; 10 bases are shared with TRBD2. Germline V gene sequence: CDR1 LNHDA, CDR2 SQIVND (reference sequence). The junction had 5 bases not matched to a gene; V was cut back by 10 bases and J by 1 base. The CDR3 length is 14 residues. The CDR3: CATVGLAGTDTQYF. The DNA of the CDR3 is TGTGCCACCGTCGGACTAGCGGGCACAGATACGCAGTATTTT. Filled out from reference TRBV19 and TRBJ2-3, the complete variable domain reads DGGITQSPKYLFRKEGQNVTLSCEQNLNHDAMYWYRQDPGQGLRLIYYSQIVNDFQKGDIAEGYSVSREKKESFPLTVTSAQKNPTAFYLCATVGLAGTDTQYFGPGTRLTVL.

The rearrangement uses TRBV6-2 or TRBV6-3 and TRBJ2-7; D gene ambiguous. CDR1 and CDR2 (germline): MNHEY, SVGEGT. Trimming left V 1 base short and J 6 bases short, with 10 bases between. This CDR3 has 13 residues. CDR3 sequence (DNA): TGTGCCAGCAGTTACTTGCTAGGCGGCGAGCAGTACTTC. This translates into CASSYLLGGEQYF.

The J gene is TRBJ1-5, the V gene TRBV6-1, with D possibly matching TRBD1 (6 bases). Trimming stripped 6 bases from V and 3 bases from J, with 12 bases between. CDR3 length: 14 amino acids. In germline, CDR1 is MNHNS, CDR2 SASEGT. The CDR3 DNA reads TGTGCCAGCAGGAGGACAGTGATCAATCAGCCCCAGCATTTT. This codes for CASRRTVINQPQHF.

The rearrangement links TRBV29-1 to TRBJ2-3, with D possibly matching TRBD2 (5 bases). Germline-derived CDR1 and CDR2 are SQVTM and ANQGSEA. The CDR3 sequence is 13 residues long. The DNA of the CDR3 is TGCAGTGTCCTCGGGGATATTACAGATACGCAGTATTTT. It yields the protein CSVLGDITDTQYF.

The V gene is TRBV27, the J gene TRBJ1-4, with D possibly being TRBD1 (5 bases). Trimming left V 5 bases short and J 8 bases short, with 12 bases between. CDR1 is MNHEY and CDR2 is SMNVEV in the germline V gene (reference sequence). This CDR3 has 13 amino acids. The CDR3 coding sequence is TGTGCCAGCAGTAGGCAGGGAGGGGAAAAACTGTTTTTT. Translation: CASSRQGGEKLFF.

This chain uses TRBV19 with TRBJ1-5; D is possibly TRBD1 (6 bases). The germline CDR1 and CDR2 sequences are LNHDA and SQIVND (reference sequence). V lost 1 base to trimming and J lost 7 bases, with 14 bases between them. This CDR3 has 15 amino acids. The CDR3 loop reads CASSIGHRARQPQHF. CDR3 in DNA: TGTGCCAGTAGTATAGGGCACAGGGCGAGGCAGCCCCAGCATTTT.

CDR3 protein: CASSGTGFRAFF. The DNA of the CDR3 is TGTGCCAGCAGTGGAACAGGGTTCAGGGCTTTCTTT. The chain joins TRBV25-1 to TRBJ1-1; D is possibly TRBD1 (6 bases). The ends were cut back, 4 bases at V and 11 bases at J, with 14 bases in the middle. Per the germline V gene, CDR1 is MGHDK and CDR2 is SYGVNS. The CDR3 is 12 amino acids. The full variable domain, rest sourced from reference TRBV25-1 and TRBJ1-1, is EADIYQTPRYLVIGTGKKITLECSQTMGHDKMYWYQQDPGMELHLIHYSYGVNSTEKGDLSSESTVSRIRTEHFPLTLESARPSHTSQYLCASSGTGFRAFFGQGTRLTVV.

The DNA of the CDR3 is TGCAGCGTCTTGGGGAGGCCGGGCGAGCAGTACTTC. Translating it yields CSVLGRPGEQYF. This chain links TRBV29-1 with TRBJ2-7; a possible D gene is TRBD2 (6 bases). Germline values: CDR1 SQVTM, CDR2 ANQGSEA. This CDR3 has 12 amino acids. Trimming left V 6 bases short and J 6 bases short, with 15 bases between.

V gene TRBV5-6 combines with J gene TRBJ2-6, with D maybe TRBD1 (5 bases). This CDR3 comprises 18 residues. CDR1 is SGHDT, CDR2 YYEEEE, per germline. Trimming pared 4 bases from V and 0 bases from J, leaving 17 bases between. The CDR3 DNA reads TGTGCCAGCAGCGCGAGAAGTGGAAGGGGCTCTGGGGCCAACGTCCTGACTTTC. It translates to CASSARSGRGSGANVLTF.

The CDR3 here is CASSESRGKGLNGYTF. CDR3 nucleotide sequence: TGTGCCAGCTCAGAATCTAGAGGGAAGGGATTGAATGGCTACACCTTC. This sequence joins TRBV18 and TRBJ1-2; D gene uncertain. With 5 bases removed from V and 6 bases from J, the gap between germline ends came to 22 bases. The CDR3 spans 16 residues. The germline V gene encodes CDR1 KGHSH and CDR2 LQKENI.

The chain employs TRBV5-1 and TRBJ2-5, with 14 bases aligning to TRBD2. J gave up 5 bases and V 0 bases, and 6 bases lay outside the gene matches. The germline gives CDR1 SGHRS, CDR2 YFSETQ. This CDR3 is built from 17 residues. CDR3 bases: TGCGCCAGCAGCTTGGGGGGACTAGCGGGAGATGGGGAGACCCAGTACTTC. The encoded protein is CASSLGGLAGDGETQYF.